This T cell receptor beta chain was profiled in a study of PD-1 blockade in classical Hodgkin lymphoma. Overall study results and limits: Reported baseline diversity: healthy donors highest, relapsed/refractory patients lowest. Exclusion was the outcome for patients who began nivolumab under 1 year after ASCT. Patients who responded completely had about the same baseline diversity as newly diagnosed patients.

Time point given: cycle 4 day 1 (C4D1), after five to seven weeks of nivolumab. Each patient relapsed following autologous stem cell transplantation, and prior brentuximab vedotin exposure differed. Turning to this clone: What it recognizes is unknown.

Germline loops: CDR1 SGDLS, CDR2 YYNGEE. V dropped 3 bases and J dropped 4 bases, with 19 bases sitting between them. This CDR3 has 16 amino acids. The table came from immunoSEQ multiplex PCR; TCRdb's copy has only in-frame clones and leaves some out. Of tens of thousands of clones listed, 90% are singletons. This rearrangement joins TRBV9 to TRBJ1-2; TRBD1 is a possible D gene (5 bases). This clonotype was sampled from a human donor with classical Hodgkin lymphoma. Here the sequenced sample was peripheral blood mononuclear cells (PBMCs), taken before the fourth cycle of nivolumab. The CDR3 bases are TGTGCCAGCAGCGGCGGGACGGGTTTGGTTGGCTATGGCTACACCTTC. The encoded protein is CASSGGTGLVGYGYTF.